This is a list of T cell receptor beta chains from one sample in a study of CD4 T cells in relation to SARS-CoV-2 and coronaviruses. No cognate antigen is known for these TCRs. Method: immunoSEQ multiplex PCR; TCRdb's copy keeps in-frame clones and lacks some. The sample has fewer than 25,000 clones; roughly 73% are singletons. The material sequenced was CD4+ T cells from PBMCs, cultured in vitro. These receptors came from a human donor in good health. The conserved cysteine and the conserved F or W are not part of the CDR3 here. The size of a clone is reported for some rows only, either as once, few or many, or as a class for expanded clones.

-	TRBV7-3	TRBJ2-3	ASSPGLSADTQY
few	TRBV27	TRBJ2-1	ASSFSPGINEQF
-	TRBV10-3	TRBJ2-7	AIRGTGNHEQY
-	TRBV28	TRBJ1-1	ASSWGTTDEAF
once	TRBV30	TRBJ2-5	AWSRNEVGGETQY
-	TRBV25-1	TRBJ1-1	ASSEVGNTEAF
once	TRBV6-5	TRBJ2-5	ASSPRDSRKETQY
once	TRBV27	TRBJ2-5	ASSSSGGPETQY
-	TRBV19	TRBJ2-2	ASSRAGELF
-	TRBV12-3/TRBV12-4	TRBJ2-7	ASSLQSYEQY
-	TRBV7-2	TRBJ2-7	ASSLAGGFSYEQY
-	TRBV28	TRBJ1-1	ASNIATTYTEAF
-	TRBV20-1	TRBJ1-1	SASPGREVR
-	TRBV18	TRBJ2-2	ASSPRHPGLGELF
few	TRBV5-6	TRBJ1-1	ASSLIGTAKMNTEAF
-	TRBV29-1	TRBJ1-2	SVDSGQGTNNYGYT
-	TRBV6-5	TRBJ1-1	ASSYSGPSTEAF
few	TRBV10-3	TRBJ1-4	AISEGTATNEKLF
-	TRBV30	TRBJ1-1	AWDPDGMNTEAF
few	TRBV6-5	TRBJ2-2	ASITDLGSTGELF
-	TRBV28	TRBJ2-2	ASSLAGRQFGELF
few	TRBV7-2	TRBJ2-7	ASSLARYEQY
-	TRBV5-1	TRBJ2-7	ASSLGSLEQY
-	TRBV12-3/TRBV12-4	TRBJ1-1	ASSFRGFGEAF
-	TRBV3-1/TRBV3-2	TRBJ2-7	ASSQDLGTGTYEQY
-	TRBV24-1	TRBJ2-7	ATSDWTGQAYEQY
-	TRBV20-1	TRBJ2-1	SARDREGQF
few	TRBV30	TRBJ2-1	AWRISGSLNNEQF
-	TRBV24-1	TRBJ1-1	ATSVGSYGTGGSTEAF
-	TRBV13	TRBJ1-1	ASSLDRGGKAF
-	TRBV7-9	TRBJ1-4	ASSLGGQFNEKLF
once	TRBV28	TRBJ1-3	ASSSPPGGGNTIY
-	TRBV9	TRBJ2-7	ASSASDRGREQY
-	TRBV24-1	TRBJ1-5	ATSDPGWGNQPQH
-	TRBV18	TRBJ2-1	ASSLQGDEQF
-	TRBV5-1	TRBJ2-1	ASSFAGSSAYNEQF
-	TRBV29-1	TRBJ2-3	SVETTDTQY
-	TRBV10-3	TRBJ2-3	AISESTRGRFGDTQY
few	TRBV19	TRBJ1-3	ASSIVSQSSGNTIY
-	TRBV6-5	TRBJ1-1	ASSSTGTENTEAF
-	TRBV11-1	TRBJ2-3	ASSFWGGGADTQY
-	TRBV3-1/TRBV3-2	TRBJ2-2	ASSQAGSAGELF
-	TRBV5-8	TRBJ2-5	ASHPGPREETQY
-	TRBV3-1/TRBV3-2	TRBJ1-1	ASSQDSLGGAF
-	TRBV2	TRBJ2-1	ASNRLAGGPVEQF
-	TRBV5-1	TRBJ1-1	ASSFKKDTEAF
-	TRBV19	TRBJ2-1	ASSIEGGSYNEQF
-	TRBV7-9	TRBJ2-3	ASSLVGEGTDTQY
-	TRBV23-1	TRBJ1-2	ASSPLSGGERNGYT
once	TRBV28	TRBJ2-3	ASKQRNTDTQY
-	TRBV5-1	TRBJ2-4	ASSLAWQGATKNIQY
few	TRBV6-7	TRBJ1-1	ASSYNAGQSGTEAF
-	TRBV29-1	TRBJ2-3	SARDTTTDTQY
-	TRBV2	TRBJ2-4	ASRRQGWSAKNIQY